This TCR beta chain was identified in a study of human T cells and chemical hapten exposure. A single record per CDR3 protein comes from TCRdb applying MiXCR to the RACE reads. The repertoire includes some 110,000 distinct CDR3 sequences, 9% to 13% of them detected once, and 1.4% sits in the top ten. Time point described: patch test 1, 2 weeks after DPC sensitization. Stated treatment: therapeutic diphenylcyclopropenone sensitization with weekly scalp DPC. Germline V gene data show CDR1 as KGHSH and CDR2 as LQKENI. CDR3 length: 16 residues. Germline trimming cut 6 bases from V and 0 bases from J; bases unmatched to any gene: 7.

The TCR originated in a woman between 45 and 65 years old with alopecia areata. Some clones in this sample may be carry-over from other donors' samples. V gene TRBV18 combines with J gene TRBJ2-2; 7 bases align to TRBD1. The material sequenced was whole blood, taken in connection with sensitization to the hapten diphenylcyclopropenone (DPC). The CDR3 spells CASSRTGPPNTGELFF. The DNA for the CDR3 is TGTGCCAGCTCTCGGACAGGCCCACCGAACACCGGGGAGCTGTTTTTT.